This T cell receptor (beta chain) derives from a study of T cell repertoires in cytomegalovirus infection. This clonotype is a singleton in its sample. No antigen is known for it. MiXCR, applied by TCRdb to the reads, yields one record per CDR3 protein. The data hold hundreds of thousands of distinct CDR3 sequences, with roughly 30% observed a single time. The receptor was derived from a human donor in good health (CMV status not recorded). Some clones in this sample may be carry-over from other donors' samples. The sequenced sample was cultured CD8+ T cells from PBMCs, obtained from culture after CMV antigen stimulation.

CDR3 loop: CASRRTGYEFYEQYF. In DNA form, the CDR3 reads TGTGCCAGCAGACGGACAGGGTACGAATTCTACGAGCAGTACTTC. This chain joins TRBV6-5 and TRBJ2-7, with 8 bases identical to TRBD1. Unmatched junction bases numbered 10, after V lost 6 bases and J lost 3 bases. This CDR3 region has 15 residues. Germline CDR1 and CDR2: MNHEY and SVGAGI.